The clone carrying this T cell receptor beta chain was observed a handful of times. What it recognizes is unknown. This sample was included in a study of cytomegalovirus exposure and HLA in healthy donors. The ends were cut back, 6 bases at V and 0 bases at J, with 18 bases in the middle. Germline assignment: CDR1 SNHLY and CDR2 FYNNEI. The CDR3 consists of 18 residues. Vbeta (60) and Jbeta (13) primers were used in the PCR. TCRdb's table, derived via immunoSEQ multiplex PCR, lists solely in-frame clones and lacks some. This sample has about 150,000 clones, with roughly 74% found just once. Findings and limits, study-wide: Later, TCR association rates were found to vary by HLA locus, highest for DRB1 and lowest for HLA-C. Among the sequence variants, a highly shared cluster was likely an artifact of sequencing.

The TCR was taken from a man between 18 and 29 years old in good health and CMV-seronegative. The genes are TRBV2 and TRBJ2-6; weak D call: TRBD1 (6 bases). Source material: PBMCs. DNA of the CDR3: TGTGCCAGCAGCCGTCGGACAGTTCCGAGCTCTGGGGCCAACGTCCTGACTTTC. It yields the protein CASSRRTVPSSGANVLTF.